These 8 T cell receptor beta chains were sequenced from one sample in a study of T cells in Graves' hyperthyroidism and ophthalmopathy. Amplified TCR beta CDR3 regions derived from RNA transcripts. The HTBI primer set was used in a first-round RT-PCR of the TCR CDR3. MiXCR was run by TCRdb on the multiplex PCR reads, yielding one entry per CDR3 protein. The sample has around 700,000 distinct CDR3 sequences, around a sixth seen once; the top ten hold 16%. Specimen: blood. All receptors come from a woman aged 45-65 years with Graves' hyperthyroidism that later progressed to Graves' ophthalmopathy.

The chain uses TRBV6-1 and TRBJ2-3, with 12 bases lining up with TRBD2. In germline, CDR1 is MNHNS, CDR2 SASEGT. The CDR3 length is 15 residues. V shed 6 bases, J shed 5 bases, and the junction held 6 bases outside the gene matches. The CDR3 is CASSPTSGGQDTQYF. CDR3 in DNA: TGTGCCAGCAGCCCGACTAGCGGGGGCCAAGATACGCAGTATTTT.

This chain joins TRBV19 and TRBJ2-1; D gene ambiguous. CDR3 length: 16 amino acids. Germline assignment: CDR1 LNHDA and CDR2 SQIVND (reference sequence). Trimming took 6 bases from V and 3 from J, leaving 18 bases between them. The CDR3 spells CASRDDMSANYNEQFF. The CDR3, as DNA: TGTGCCAGTAGAGACGACATGTCGGCTAACTACAATGAGCAGTTCTTC.

This chain links TRBV27 with TRBJ2-1, with D possibly being TRBD1 (6 bases). There are 17 residues in the CDR3. Germline lookup yields CDR1 MNHEY and CDR2 SMNVEV (reference sequence). Trimming stripped 6 bases from V and 0 bases from J, with 18 bases between. In nucleotides, the CDR3 is TGTGCCAGCAGGCCCCTGACAGGTGGCAGCTCCTACAATGAGCAGTTCTTC. Amino acids: CASRPLTGGSSYNEQFF.

The chain is built from TRBV27 and TRBJ1-1, with D possibly TRBD1 on 6 matching bases. There are 14 residues in the CDR3. V gave up 6 bases and J gave up 7 bases, with 18 bases separating them. Germline values: CDR1 MNHEY, CDR2 SMNVEV (reference sequence). The CDR3 here is CASSPDRTPFEAFF. The CDR3 DNA follows: TGTGCCAGCAGCCCAGACAGGACACCCTTTGAAGCTTTCTTT.

This clonotype has just a few counts. The chain employs TRBV6-2 or TRBV6-3 and TRBJ1-5; D unresolved. V dropped 6 bases and J dropped 0 bases, with 6 bases sitting between them. The length of the CDR3 is 13 residues. Germline CDR1 and CDR2: MNHEY and SVGEGT. CDR3 protein: CASRDVSNQPQHF. The CDR3 DNA is TGTGCCAGCAGGGACGTTAGCAATCAGCCCCAGCATTTT.

The chain couples TRBV20-1 to TRBJ2-2; D is perhaps TRBD1 (5 bases). This CDR3 comprises 15 residues. CDR1 is DFQATT and CDR2 is SNEGSKA in the germline V gene (reference sequence). V lost 6 bases, J lost 4 bases, and 18 bases lay in between. The CDR3 sequence is CSANHVGRGTGELFF. CDR3 bases: TGCAGTGCCAACCACGTGGGGCGCGGCACCGGGGAGCTGTTTTTT.

The rearrangement uses TRBV7-9 and TRBJ1-2, with D uncertain. Trimming shortened V by 8 bases and J by 1 base, and 8 bases separated the two germline ends. This CDR3 region has 12 residues. Germline V gene data show CDR1 as SEHNR and CDR2 as FQNEAQ (reference sequence). CDR3 nucleotide sequence: TGTGCCAGCGGAAATATTAACTATGGCTACACCTTC. This codes for CASGNINYGYTF.

This clonotype was counted between two and nine times. The V gene is TRBV5-4, the J gene TRBJ1-3; tentative D call: TRBD1 (5 bases). This CDR3 has 16 amino acids. Germline V gene data show CDR1 as SGHNT and CDR2 as YYREEE (reference sequence). With 4 bases removed from V and 7 bases from J, the gap between germline ends came to 21 bases. The CDR3 is CASSHELGTAMNTIYF. CDR3 nucleotide sequence: TGTGCCAGCAGCCACGAATTGGGGACGGCAATGAACACCATATATTTT.